The clone carrying this T cell receptor (beta chain) was seen more than once but under ten times. TCRdb reprocessed the RT-PCR reads with MiXCR, giving one entry per CDR3 protein. The sample carries 650,000 to 800,000 distinct CDR3 sequences, around 14% recorded once. CDR3 length: 14 amino acids. The germline gives CDR1 SEHNR, CDR2 FQNEAQ (reference sequence). V was cut by 6 bases and J by 5 bases, with 15 bases left in between. The source is a female donor in good health, serving as a healthy control. The genes are TRBV7-9 and TRBJ2-3; D is possibly TRBD2 (6 bases). The sample was memory CD4+ T cells from blood. The CDR3 region is CASRLRLVEDTQYF. In nucleotides, the CDR3 is TGTGCCAGCAGGCTGCGACTAGTTGAAGATACGCAGTATTTT. The complete variable domain, with remaining parts taken from reference TRBV7-9 and TRBJ2-3, reads DTGVSQNPRHKITKRGQNVTFRCDPISEHNRLYWYRQTLGQGPEFLTYFQNEAQLEKSRLLSDRFSAERPKGSFSTLEIQRTEQGDSAMYLCASRLRLVEDTQYFGPGTRLTVL.